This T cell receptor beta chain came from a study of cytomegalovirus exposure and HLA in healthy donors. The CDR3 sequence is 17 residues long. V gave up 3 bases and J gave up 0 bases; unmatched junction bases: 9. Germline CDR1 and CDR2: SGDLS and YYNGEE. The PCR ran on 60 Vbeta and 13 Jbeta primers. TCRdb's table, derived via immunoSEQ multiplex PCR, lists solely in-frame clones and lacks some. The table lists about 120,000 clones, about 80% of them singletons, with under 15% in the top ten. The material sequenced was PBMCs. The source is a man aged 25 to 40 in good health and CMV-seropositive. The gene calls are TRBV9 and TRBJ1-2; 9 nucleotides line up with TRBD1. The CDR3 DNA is TGTGCCAGCAGCGACGGACAGGGGATGGAAACTAACTATGGCTACACCTTC. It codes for CASSDGQGMETNYGYTF.